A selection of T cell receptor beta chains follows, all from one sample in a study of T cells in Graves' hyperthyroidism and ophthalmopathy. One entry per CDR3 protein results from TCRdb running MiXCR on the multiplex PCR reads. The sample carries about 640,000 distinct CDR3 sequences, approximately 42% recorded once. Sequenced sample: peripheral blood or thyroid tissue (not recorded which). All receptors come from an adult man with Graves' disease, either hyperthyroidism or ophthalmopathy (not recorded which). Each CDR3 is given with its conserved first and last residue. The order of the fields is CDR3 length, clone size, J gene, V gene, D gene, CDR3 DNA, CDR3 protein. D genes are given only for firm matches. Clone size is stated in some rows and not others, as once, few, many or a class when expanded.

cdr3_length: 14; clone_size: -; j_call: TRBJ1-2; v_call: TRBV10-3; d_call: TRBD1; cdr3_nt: TGTGCCATCAGCATGGGACAGGGCCATTATGGCTACACCTTC; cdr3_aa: CAISMGQGHYGYTF
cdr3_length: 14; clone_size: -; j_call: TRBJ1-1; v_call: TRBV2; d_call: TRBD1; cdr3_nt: TGTGCCCCGGACAGGGGGACTATGAACACTGAAGCTTTCTTT; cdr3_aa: CAPDRGTMNTEAFF
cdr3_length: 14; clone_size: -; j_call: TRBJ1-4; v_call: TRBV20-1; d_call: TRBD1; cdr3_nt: TGCAGTGCTAGAAACGACAGGGGCGATGAAAAACTGTTTTTT; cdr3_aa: CSARNDRGDEKLFF
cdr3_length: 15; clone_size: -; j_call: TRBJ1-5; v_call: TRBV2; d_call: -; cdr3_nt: TGTGCCAGCAGTGGGACCGTATGGGGCAATCAGCCCCAGCATTTT; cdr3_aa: CASSGTVWGNQPQHF
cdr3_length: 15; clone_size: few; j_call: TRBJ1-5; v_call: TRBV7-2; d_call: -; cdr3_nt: TGTGCCAGCAGCCAAAGACAGGAAGGCAATCAGCCCCAGCATTTT; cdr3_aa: CASSQRQEGNQPQHF
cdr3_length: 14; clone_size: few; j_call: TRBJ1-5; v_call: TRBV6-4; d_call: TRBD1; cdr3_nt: TGTGCCAGCAGTGAACTGACAGGGAGGCAGCCCCAGCATTTT; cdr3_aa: CASSELTGRQPQHF
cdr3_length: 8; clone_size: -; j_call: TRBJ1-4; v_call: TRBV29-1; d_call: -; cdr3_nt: TGCAGCGTACAGTCAGGGTTTTTT; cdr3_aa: CSVQSGFF
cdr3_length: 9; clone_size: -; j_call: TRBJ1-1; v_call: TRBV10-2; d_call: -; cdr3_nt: TGCGCCACCGAATTGGAAGTTATCTTT; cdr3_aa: CATELEVIF
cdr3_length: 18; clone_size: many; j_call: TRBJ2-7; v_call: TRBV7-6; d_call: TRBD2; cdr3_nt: TGTGCCAGCAGCTTTAGCCGTTCCGGGACTAGCGGGTTATACGAGCAGTACTTC; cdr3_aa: CASSFSRSGTSGLYEQYF
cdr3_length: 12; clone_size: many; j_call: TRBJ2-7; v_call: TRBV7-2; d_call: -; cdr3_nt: TGTGCCAGCAGCTCCACGGGCTACGAGCAGTACTTC; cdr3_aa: CASSSTGYEQYF
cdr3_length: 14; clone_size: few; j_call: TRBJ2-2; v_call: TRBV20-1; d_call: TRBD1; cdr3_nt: TGCAGTGCCCCGACAGGGGGGAACACCGGGGAGCTGTTTTTT; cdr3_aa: CSAPTGGNTGELFF
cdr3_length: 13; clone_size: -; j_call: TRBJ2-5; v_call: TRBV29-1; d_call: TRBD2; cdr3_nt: TGCAGCGTTGTAGCGGGAGGGAGTGAGACCCAGTACTTC; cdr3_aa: CSVVAGGSETQYF
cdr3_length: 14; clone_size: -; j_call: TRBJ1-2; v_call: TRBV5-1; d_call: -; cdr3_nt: TGCGCCAGCAGCTTGAACAGGGTTAACTATGGCTACACCTTC; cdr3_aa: CASSLNRVNYGYTF
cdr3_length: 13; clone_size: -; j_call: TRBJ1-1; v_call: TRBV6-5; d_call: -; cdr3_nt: TGTACCAGCAGTTTAGGAAAAAACACTGAAGCTTTCTTT; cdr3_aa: CTSSLGKNTEAFF
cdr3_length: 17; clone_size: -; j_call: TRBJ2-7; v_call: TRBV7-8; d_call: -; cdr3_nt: TGCGCCAGCAGCCAAGTAGGACAGGCGGGGGCTTCCTACGAGCAGTACTTC; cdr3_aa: CASSQVGQAGASYEQYF
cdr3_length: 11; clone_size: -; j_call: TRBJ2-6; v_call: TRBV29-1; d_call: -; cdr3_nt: TGCAGCGCGGGAAGGGCCAACGTCCTGACTTTC; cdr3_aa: CSAGRANVLTF
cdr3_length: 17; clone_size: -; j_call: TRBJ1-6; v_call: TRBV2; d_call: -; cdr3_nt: TGTGCCAGCAGCCAAAAACGCTGGACAATGGATAATTCACCCCTCCACTTT; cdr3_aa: CASSQKRWTMDNSPLHF
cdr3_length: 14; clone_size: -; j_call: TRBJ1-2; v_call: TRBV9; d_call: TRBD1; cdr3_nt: TGTGCCAGCAGCACCGCGGACAGGGTCTATGGCTACACCTTC; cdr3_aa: CASSTADRVYGYTF
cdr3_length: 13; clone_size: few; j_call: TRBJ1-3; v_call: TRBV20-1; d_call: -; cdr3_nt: TGCAGTGCTATGGGCCTCTCTGGAAACACCATATATTTT; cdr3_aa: CSAMGLSGNTIYF
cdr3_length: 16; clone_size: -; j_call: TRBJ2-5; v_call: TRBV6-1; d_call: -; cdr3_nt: TGTGCCAGCAGTGAATTGTTGCGCCAGGGGCAAGAGACCCAGTACTTC; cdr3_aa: CASSELLRQGQETQYF
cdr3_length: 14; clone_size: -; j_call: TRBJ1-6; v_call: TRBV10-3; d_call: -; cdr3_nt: TGTGCCATCAGCCTCGGGACGGAGAATTCACCCCTCCACTTT; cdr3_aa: CAISLGTENSPLHF
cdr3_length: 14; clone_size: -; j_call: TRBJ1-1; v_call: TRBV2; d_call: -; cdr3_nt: TGTGCCAGCAGTTCAGGGCAGGGGTTTGCTGAAGCTTTCTTT; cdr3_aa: CASSSGQGFAEAFF
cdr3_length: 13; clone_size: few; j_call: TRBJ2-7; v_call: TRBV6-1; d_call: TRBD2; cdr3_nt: TGTGCCAGCGGACTAGCGAGCTCCTACGAGCAGTACTTC; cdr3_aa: CASGLASSYEQYF
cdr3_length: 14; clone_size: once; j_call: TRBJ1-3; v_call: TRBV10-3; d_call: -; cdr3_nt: TGTGCCATCAGTGAAGGGAGTTATGGCTACACCATATATTTT; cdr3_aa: CAISEGSYGYTIYF
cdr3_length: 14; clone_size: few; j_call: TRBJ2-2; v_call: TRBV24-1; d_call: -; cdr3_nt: TGTGCCACCAGTGACCCCTCGAGCACCGGGGAGCTGTTTTTT; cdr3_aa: CATSDPSSTGELFF
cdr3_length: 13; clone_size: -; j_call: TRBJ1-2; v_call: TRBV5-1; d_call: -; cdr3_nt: TGCGCCAGCAGCTCCGGGGACAAAAATGGCTACACCTTC; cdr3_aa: CASSSGDKNGYTF
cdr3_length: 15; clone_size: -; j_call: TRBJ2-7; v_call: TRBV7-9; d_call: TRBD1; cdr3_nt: TGTGCCAGCAGCGCGGACAGGGACACCATGCACGAGCAGTACTTC; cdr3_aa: CASSADRDTMHEQYF
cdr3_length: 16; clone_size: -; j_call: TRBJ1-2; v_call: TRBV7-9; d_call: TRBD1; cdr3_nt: TGTGCCAGCAGCCCGCGTCCGGGACAGGGGGATAGGGGCTACACCTTC; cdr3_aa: CASSPRPGQGDRGYTF
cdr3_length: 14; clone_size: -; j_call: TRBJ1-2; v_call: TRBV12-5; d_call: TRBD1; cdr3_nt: TGTGCTAGTGGACCTGGACAGGGGATGGGTGGCTACACCTTC; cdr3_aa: CASGPGQGMGGYTF
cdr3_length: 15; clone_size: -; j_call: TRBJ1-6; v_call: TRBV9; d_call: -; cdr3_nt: TGTGCCAGCAGCCAATCTGGGGGGGATAATTCACCCCTCCACTTT; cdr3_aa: CASSQSGGDNSPLHF
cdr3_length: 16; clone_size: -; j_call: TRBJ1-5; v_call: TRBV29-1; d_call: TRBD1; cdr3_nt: TGCAGCGTCCGAGACAGGGGGTTAGGGTGGAATCAGCCCCAGCATTTT; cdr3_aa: CSVRDRGLGWNQPQHF
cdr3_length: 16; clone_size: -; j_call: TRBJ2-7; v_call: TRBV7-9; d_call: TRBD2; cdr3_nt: TGTGCCAGTAGTGCCCGGACTAGCGGGAGGGCCTCCGAGCAGTACTTC; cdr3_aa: CASSARTSGRASEQYF
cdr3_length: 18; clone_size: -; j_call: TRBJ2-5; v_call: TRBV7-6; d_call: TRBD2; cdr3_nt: TGTGCCAGCAGCTTAGCAGTCGGACTAGCGGGAGGCTTAGAGACCCAGTACTTC; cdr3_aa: CASSLAVGLAGGLETQYF
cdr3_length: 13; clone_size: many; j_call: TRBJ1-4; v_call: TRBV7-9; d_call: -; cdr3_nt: TGTGCCAGCAGCCCGGGGACATACGAAAAACTGTTTTTT; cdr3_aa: CASSPGTYEKLFF
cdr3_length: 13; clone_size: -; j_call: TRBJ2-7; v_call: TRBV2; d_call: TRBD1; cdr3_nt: TGTGCCAGCAGTATGACAGGGGTCTACGAGCAGTACTTC; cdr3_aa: CASSMTGVYEQYF
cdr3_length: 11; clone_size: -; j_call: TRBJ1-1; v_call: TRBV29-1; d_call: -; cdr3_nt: TGTGCCACCACACAGAGCACTGAAGCTTTCTTT; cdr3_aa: CATTQSTEAFF
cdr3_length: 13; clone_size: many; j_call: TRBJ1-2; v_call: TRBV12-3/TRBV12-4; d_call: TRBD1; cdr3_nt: TGTGCCAGCAGTGGGACAGGGGTGTATGGCTACACCTTC; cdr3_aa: CASSGTGVYGYTF
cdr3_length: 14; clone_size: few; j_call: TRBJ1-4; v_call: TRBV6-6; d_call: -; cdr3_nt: TGTGCCAGCAGCCCTAATAACAAGGTGGAAAAACTGTTTTTT; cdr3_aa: CASSPNNKVEKLFF
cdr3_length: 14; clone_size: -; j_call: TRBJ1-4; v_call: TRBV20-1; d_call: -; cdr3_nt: TGCAGTGCTAGAGATGGCCGACAGGATGAAAAACTGTTTTTT; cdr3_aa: CSARDGRQDEKLFF
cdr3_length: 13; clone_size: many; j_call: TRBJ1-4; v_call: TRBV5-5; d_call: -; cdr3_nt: TGTGCCAGCAGCTTGGACAGAGAAGAAAAACTGTTTTTT; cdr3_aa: CASSLDREEKLFF
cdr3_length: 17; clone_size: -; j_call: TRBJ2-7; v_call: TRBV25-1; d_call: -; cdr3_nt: TGTGCCAGCAGTGAAGGGTTAGGCAATCACCTCTCCTACGAGCAGTACTTC; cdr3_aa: CASSEGLGNHLSYEQYF
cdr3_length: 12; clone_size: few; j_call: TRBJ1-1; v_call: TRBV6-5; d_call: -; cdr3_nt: TGTGCCAGCGGGACGGAGAACACTGAAGCTTTCTTT; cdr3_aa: CASGTENTEAFF
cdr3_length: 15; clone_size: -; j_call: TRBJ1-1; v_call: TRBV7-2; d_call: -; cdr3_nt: TGTGCCAGCAGCTTATTCCCGGAGATGAACACTGAAGCTTTCTTT; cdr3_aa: CASSLFPEMNTEAFF
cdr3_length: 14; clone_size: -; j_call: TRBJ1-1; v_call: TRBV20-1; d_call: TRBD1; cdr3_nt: TGCAGTGCTAGAGACTGGACAGGGGATGTTTTAGCTTTCTTT; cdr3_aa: CSARDWTGDVLAFF
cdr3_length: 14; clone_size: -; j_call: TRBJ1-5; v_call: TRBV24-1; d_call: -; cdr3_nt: TGTGCCACCAAGGGCTCTACCGGCGGTCAGCCCCAGCATTTT; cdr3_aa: CATKGSTGGQPQHF
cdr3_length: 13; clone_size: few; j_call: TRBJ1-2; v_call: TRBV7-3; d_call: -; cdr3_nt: TGTGCCAGCAGCTTCGACAGCTCTGGAGGCTACACCTTC; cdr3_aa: CASSFDSSGGYTF
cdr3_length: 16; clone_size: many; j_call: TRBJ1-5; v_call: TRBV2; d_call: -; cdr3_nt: TGTGCCAGCAGTCCTCGAGGGCAGGGAGGCAATCAGCCCCAGCATTTT; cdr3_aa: CASSPRGQGGNQPQHF
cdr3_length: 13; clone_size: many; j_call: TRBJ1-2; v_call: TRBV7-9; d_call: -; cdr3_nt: TGTGCCAGCAGCTTAGGCCAGGGCGATGGCTACACCTTC; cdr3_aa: CASSLGQGDGYTF
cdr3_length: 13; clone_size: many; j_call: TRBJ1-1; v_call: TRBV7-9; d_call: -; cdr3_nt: TGTGCCAGCAGCTTTTCAGAGAACACTGAAGCTTTCTTT; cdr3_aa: CASSFSENTEAFF
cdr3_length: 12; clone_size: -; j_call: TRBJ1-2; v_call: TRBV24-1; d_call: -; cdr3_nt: TGTGCCACCAGTTTATCGGGGGATGGCTACACCTTC; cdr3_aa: CATSLSGDGYTF
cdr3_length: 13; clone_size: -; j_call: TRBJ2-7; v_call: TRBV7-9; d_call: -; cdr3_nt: TGTGCCAGCAGCTTTGAGGGGGCCTACGAGCAGTACTTC; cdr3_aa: CASSFEGAYEQYF
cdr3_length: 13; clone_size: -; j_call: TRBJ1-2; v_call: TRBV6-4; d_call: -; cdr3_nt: TGTGCCAGCAGTTTTTCACAGTCCTATGGCTACACCTTC; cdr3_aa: CASSFSQSYGYTF